The present TCR beta chain was sequenced within a study of T cell clones after liver transplantation. V shed 7 bases and J shed 4 bases, with 10 bases lying between them. The CDR3 length is 12 residues. CDR1 SNHLY and CDR2 FYNNEI come from the germline V gene. The data were produced by immunoSEQ multiplex PCR, yet TCRdb's version contains in-frame clones alone and is incomplete. The table shows about 60,000 clones, with about 70% occurring only once. This sequence joins TRBV2 and TRBJ1-2, with unresolved D. The sequencing here drew on CD4+ T cells from blood, taken before liver transplant. The receptor comes from a human donor who received a liver transplant. The CDR3 region is CASISGAYGYTF. The CDR3 DNA reads as TGTGCCAGCATTAGTGGAGCCTATGGCTACACCTTC.